This T cell receptor beta chain appears in the sequencing data of a study of T cell changes during pregnancy in multiple sclerosis. This table comes from immunoSEQ multiplex PCR, and its TCRdb copy is limited to in-frame clones, with some not included. The sample yields about 93,000 clones, 80% to 95% seen once. Germline CDR1 reads SGHTA; CDR2 reads FQGNSA. This CDR3 has 12 residues. The V gene lost 7 bases and the J gene lost 4 bases, with 10 bases spanning the gap. The starting material was peripheral blood, obtained after pregnancy. This sequence was found in a female donor with multiple sclerosis, enrolled in a pregnancy study. The gene calls are TRBV7-2 and TRBJ1-1, with D uncertain. CDR3 amino acids: CASIQAVTEAFF. DNA for the CDR3: TGTGCCAGCATCCAAGCTGTCACTGAAGCTTTCTTT.